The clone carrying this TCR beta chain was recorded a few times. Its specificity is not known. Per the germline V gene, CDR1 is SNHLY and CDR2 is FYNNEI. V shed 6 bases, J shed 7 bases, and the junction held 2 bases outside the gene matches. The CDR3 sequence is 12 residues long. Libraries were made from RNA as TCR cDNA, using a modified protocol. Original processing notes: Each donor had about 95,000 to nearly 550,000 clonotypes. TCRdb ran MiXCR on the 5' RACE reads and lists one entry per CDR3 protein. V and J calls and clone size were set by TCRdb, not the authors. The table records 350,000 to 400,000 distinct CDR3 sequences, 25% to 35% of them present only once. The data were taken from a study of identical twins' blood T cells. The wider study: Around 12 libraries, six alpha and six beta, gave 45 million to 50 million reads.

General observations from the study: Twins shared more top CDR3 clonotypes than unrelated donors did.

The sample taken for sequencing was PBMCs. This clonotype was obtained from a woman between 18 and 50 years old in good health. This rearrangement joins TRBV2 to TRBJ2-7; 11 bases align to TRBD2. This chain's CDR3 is CASRTSGVEQYF. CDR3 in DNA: TGTGCCAGCAGGACTAGCGGGGTTGAGCAGTACTTC.